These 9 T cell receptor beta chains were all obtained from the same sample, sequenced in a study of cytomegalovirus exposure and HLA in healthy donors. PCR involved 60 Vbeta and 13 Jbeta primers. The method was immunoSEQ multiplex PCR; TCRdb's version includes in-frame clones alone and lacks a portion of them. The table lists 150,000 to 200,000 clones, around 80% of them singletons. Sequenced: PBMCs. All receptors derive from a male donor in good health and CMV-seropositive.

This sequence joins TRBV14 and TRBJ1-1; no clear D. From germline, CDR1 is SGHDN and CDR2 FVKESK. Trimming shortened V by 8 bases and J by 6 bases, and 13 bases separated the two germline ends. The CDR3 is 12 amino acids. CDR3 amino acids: CASGTRSAEAFF. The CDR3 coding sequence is TGTGCCAGCGGTACGAGGTCTGCTGAAGCTTTCTTT.

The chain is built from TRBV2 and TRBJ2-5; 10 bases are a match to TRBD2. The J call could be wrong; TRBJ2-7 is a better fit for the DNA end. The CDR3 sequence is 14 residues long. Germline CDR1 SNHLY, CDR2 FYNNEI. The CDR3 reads CATGRASGRYEQYF. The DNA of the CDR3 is TGTGCCACCGGACGGGCTAGCGGGAGATACGAGCAGTACTTC.

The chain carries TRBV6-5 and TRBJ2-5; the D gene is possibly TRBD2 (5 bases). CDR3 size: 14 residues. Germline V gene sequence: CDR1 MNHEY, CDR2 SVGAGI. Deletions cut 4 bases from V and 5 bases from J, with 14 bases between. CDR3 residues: CASSSRTGGETQYF. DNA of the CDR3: TGTGCCAGCAGTTCCAGGACTGGCGGGGAGACCCAGTACTTC.

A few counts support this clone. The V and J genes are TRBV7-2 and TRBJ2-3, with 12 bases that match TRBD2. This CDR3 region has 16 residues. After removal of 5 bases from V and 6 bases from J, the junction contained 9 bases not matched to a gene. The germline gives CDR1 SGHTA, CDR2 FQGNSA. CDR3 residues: CASSPQTLAGGDTQYF. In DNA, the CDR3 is TGTGCCAGCAGCCCACAAACCCTAGCGGGAGGGGATACGCAGTATTTT.

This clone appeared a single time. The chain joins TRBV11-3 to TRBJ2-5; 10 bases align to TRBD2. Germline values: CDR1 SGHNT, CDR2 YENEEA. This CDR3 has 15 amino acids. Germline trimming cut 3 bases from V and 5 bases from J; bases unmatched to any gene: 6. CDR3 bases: TGTGCCAGCAGCTTCGCCCTAGCGGGAGTGGAGACCCAGTACTTC. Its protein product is CASSFALAGVETQYF.

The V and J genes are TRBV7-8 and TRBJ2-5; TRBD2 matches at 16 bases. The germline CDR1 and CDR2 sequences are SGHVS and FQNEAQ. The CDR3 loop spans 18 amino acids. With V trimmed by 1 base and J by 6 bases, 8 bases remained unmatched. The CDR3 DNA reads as TGTGCCAGCAGCTTAGGGCAGGGACTAGCGGGAGGGCCAAAGACCCAGTACTTC. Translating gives CASSLGQGLAGGPKTQYF.

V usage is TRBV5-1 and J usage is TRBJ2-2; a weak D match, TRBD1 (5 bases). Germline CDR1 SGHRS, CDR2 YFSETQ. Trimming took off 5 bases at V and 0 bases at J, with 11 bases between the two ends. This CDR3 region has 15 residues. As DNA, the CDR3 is TGCGCCAGCAGGCCTACAGGATCGAACACCGGGGAGCTGTTTTTT. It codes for CASRPTGSNTGELFF.

In nucleotides, the CDR3 is TGCGCCAGCAGCCAAGACGGGACAGGGGACAATGAGCAGTTCTTC. Protein: CASSQDGTGDNEQFF. V is TRBV4-1 and J is TRBJ2-1, with TRBD1 matching 10 bases. J was trimmed by 5 bases and V by 0 bases; bases with no gene match: 1. CDR1 MGHRA and CDR2 YSYEKL come from the germline V gene. CDR3 size: 15 residues.

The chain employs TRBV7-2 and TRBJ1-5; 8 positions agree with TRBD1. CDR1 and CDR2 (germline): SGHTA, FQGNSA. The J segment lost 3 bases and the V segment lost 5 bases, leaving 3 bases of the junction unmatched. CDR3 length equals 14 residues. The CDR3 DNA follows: TGTGCCAGCAGCCGACAGGGGACCAATCAGCCCCAGCATTTT. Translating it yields CASSRQGTNQPQHF. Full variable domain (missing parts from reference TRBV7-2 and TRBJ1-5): GAGVSQSPSNKVTEKGKDVELRCDPISGHTALYWYRQSLGQGLEFLIYFQGNSAPDKSGLPSDRFSAERTGGSVSTLTIQRTQQEDSAVYLCASSRQGTNQPQHFGDGTRLSIL.